The present entry profiles one TCR beta chain with its context. Germline CDR1 SGHDN, CDR2 FVKESK. V lost 0 bases to trimming and J lost 8 bases, with 17 bases between them. The length of the CDR3 is 16 residues. As originally analysed: Amplification from reference gene primers served as the basis for estimated nucleated cell counts. Using immunoSEQ multiplex PCR, the repertoire was profiled, and TCRdb retains in-frame clones only, with some absent. From that table come the V and J calls and clone size; the DNA was used to work out D and trimming. The sample has 200,000 to 300,000 clones, 70% to 85% seen once; the top ten hold around 8.9%. The entry originates in a study of blood T cell repertoires in COVID-19. Study at large: Specimens from acute and convalescent COVID-19 originated in the United States, Italy and Spain. From T cells, B-cell-depleted T cells, or PBMCs came the material, which was cDNA or gDNA.

V and J are TRBV14 and TRBJ2-1; D may be TRBD1 (5 bases). This TCR came from a man older than 75 with acute or convalescent COVID-19. The sample was peripheral blood. DNA of the CDR3: TGTGCCAGCAGCCAAGATCTGGGGCTAGGAATGTATGAGCAGTTCTTC. Its translation: CASSQDLGLGMYEQFF.